The rows below give T cell receptor beta chains drawn from one sample of a study of glioma-infiltrating T cells. Using its own MiXCR run on the multiplex PCR reads, TCRdb lists one record per CDR3 protein. This sample has 300,000 to 450,000 distinct CDR3 sequences; about two fifths occur once, and the top ten carry around 12%. Sequenced input: glioma tissue, nonneoplastic brain tissue, or PBMCs (not recorded which). The receptors here all came from a human donor with low-grade glioma or glioblastoma, undergoing nonglioma brain surgery, or in good health (not recorded which). The CDR3 runs from the conserved cysteine through the conserved F or W. The D gene is left open where the match is weak. Not every row has a clone size; where given, it reads once, few, many or a size class.

TRBD1 | TRBJ2-3 | TRBV6-1 | many | CASSGQGGWYADTQYF | TGTGCCAGCAGCGGACAGGGAGGTTGGTACGCAGATACGCAGTATTTT
TRBD2 | TRBJ2-3 | TRBV24-1 | NA | CATSGTTSFSTDTQYF | TGTGCCACGAGCGGGACCACTTCTTTTAGCACAGATACGCAGTATTTT
TRBD1 | TRBJ2-7 | TRBV7-2 | few | CASSSYVTGGYEQYF | TGTGCCAGCAGCTCCTACGTCACAGGGGGCTACGAGCAGTACTTC
NA | TRBJ2-7 | TRBV11-1 | NA | CASSDENDRNAYEQYF | TGTGCCAGCAGCGATGAAAATGACAGGAACGCCTACGAGCAGTACTTC
NA | TRBJ2-5 | TRBV5-6 | NA | CASSPGAEQETQYF | TGTGCCAGCAGCCCCGGGGCGGAGCAAGAGACCCAGTACTTC
NA | TRBJ2-1 | TRBV4-1 | NA | CASSHSKEQFF | TGCGCCAGCAGCCATAGTAAGGAGCAGTTCTTC
NA | TRBJ2-7 | TRBV6-5 | many | CASSYRGASYEQYF | TGTGCCAGCAGTTACAGGGGGGCCTCCTACGAGCAGTACTTC
NA | TRBJ2-1 | TRBV7-2 | NA | CASSSTSAGERRYNEQFF | TGTGCCAGCAGCTCCACATCCGCGGGCGAGAGACGGTACAATGAGCAGTTCTTC
NA | TRBJ2-1 | TRBV5-1 | NA | CASSLDSPGDEQFF | TGCGCCAGCAGCTTGGATAGCCCAGGCGATGAGCAGTTCTTC
NA | TRBJ2-4 | TRBV19 | NA | CASGPGVLGKNIQYF | TGTGCCAGTGGACCGGGTGTTTTAGGCAAAAACATTCAGTACTTC
TRBD2 | TRBJ2-1 | TRBV6-2/TRBV6-3 | once | CASSLAGLGNEQFF | TGTGCCAGCAGTTTAGCGGGATTGGGGAATGAGCAGTTCTTC
NA | TRBJ1-1 | TRBV4-2 | few | CASSQSSRGFGTEAFF | TGTGCCAGCAGCCAGTCGTCCAGGGGTTTCGGTACTGAAGCTTTCTTT
NA | TRBJ1-1 | TRBV29-1 | NA | CSGQDTEAFF | TGCAGCGGGCAGGACACTGAAGCTTTCTTT
NA | TRBJ2-1 | TRBV15 | many | CATSKWTSYNEQFF | TGTGCCACCAGCAAGTGGACCTCCTACAATGAGCAGTTCTTC